One sample yielded the 10 T cell receptor beta chains listed below, sequenced in a study of shared clonotypes between healthy human individuals (TCRdb year 2020). The protocol used for the library was the immunoSEQ multiplex PCR assay. Sourced from immuneACCESS, this table was stored by TCRdb with only in-frame sequences that have V and J called. A share of the clones is absent; for the studies checked, an unresolved V gene accounts for under half, and the remainder has no known explanation. The sample yields about 2 million clones; about 95% were counted once. Of the sample, around 1.2% is held by the ten largest clones. CD8 naive samples were obtained by positive selection for CCR7 among CD45RO-negative cells, yielding a CD45RA+CCR7+ population from which TemRA cells were excluded. Material: naive CD8+ T cells sorted from blood. The cell subset or site label corresponds to: CD45RA+CCR7+. Receptors originate from a man younger than 35 in good health.

The CDR3 region is CASSFARGDVNYGYTF. CDR3 nucleotides: TGTGCCAGCAGCTTTGCTCGCGGGGATGTGAACTATGGCTACACCTTC. The chain combines TRBV7-9 with TRBJ1-2; unclear D gene. Germline CDR1 reads SEHNR; CDR2 reads FQNEAQ (reference sequence). The length of the CDR3 is 16 residues. V was pared by 3 bases and J by 2 bases, with 16 bases between.

The V and J genes are TRBV11-2 and TRBJ1-1; weak D call: TRBD1 (5 bases). V was clipped by 0 bases and J by 4 bases, with 6 bases between them. Germline V gene sequence: CDR1 SGHAT, CDR2 FQNNGV. The CDR3 length is 13 residues. CDR3 coding DNA: TGTGCCAGCAGCTTAGAGACAGCCACTGAAGCTTTCTTT. Residues: CASSLETATEAFF.

Turning to this clone: The same CDR3 is also encoded by other DNA sequences in this sample. V is TRBV6-5 and J is TRBJ1-2; D remains unclear. This CDR3 spans 13 amino acids. The germline V gene encodes CDR1 MNHEY and CDR2 SVGAGI. Trimming cost V 2 bases and J 3 bases, with 7 bases left between them. Here the CDR3 reads CASSYRGHYGYTF. The CDR3 region has the DNA TGTGCCAGCAGTTACCGAGGTCACTATGGCTACACCTTC.

The rearrangement uses TRBV19 and TRBJ2-7; D unresolved. There are 14 residues in the CDR3. The V end was cut by 3 bases, the J end by 5 bases, with 14 bases between. CDR1 and CDR2 from the germline V gene are LNHDA and SQIVND (reference sequence). CDR3 sequence (DNA): TGTGCCAGTAGTATTCCCTACGACAACCACGAGCAGTACTTC. Translating it yields CASSIPYDNHEQYF.

The V call is TRBV29-1, the J call TRBJ2-1, with D maybe TRBD1 (6 bases). The germline CDR1 and CDR2 sequences are SQVTM and ANQGSEA. V was trimmed by 3 bases and J by 1 base, leaving 10 bases between them. The CDR3 totals 14 residues. The CDR3 nucleotides read TGCAGCGTTGAGCCCCAGGGGTCCTACAATGAGCAGTTCTTC. This translates into CSVEPQGSYNEQFF.

J is TRBJ1-2 and V is TRBV28, with 10 bases lining up with TRBD1. With V trimmed by 5 bases and J by 5 bases, 11 bases remained unmatched. There are 16 residues in the CDR3. Germline assignment: CDR1 MDHEN and CDR2 SYDVKM. CDR3 region: CASSSERQGAWYGYTF. The CDR3 coding sequence is TGTGCCAGCAGTAGCGAAAGACAGGGGGCCTGGTATGGCTACACCTTC.

This chain joins TRBV27 and TRBJ1-5; D gene uncertain. V lost 2 bases and J 5 bases, leaving 7 bases between the germline ends. This CDR3 contains 13 residues. CDR1 is MNHEY, CDR2 SMNVEV, per germline (reference sequence). The CDR3 loop is CASSLDGYQPQHF. The CDR3 region has the DNA TGTGCCAGCAGTTTAGACGGGTATCAGCCCCAGCATTTT.

The chain recombines TRBV27 with TRBJ1-6; possible D gene TRBD1, 6 bases. In germline, CDR1 is MNHEY, CDR2 SMNVEV (reference sequence). The CDR3 runs 14 residues. Deletions cut 6 bases from V and 9 bases from J, with 15 bases between. CDR3 in amino acids: CASSLGGAFSPLHF. DNA for the CDR3: TGTGCCAGCAGCCTAGGGGGGGCATTTTCACCCCTCCACTTT.

The chain has TRBV4-1 and TRBJ1-2; weak D call: TRBD1 (6 bases). CDR1 and CDR2 from the germline V gene are MGHRA and YSYEKL. The germline V and J ends were trimmed by 0 bases and 3 bases, with 14 bases remaining between them. The CDR3 loop spans 16 amino acids. Written as DNA, the CDR3 is TGCGCCAGCAGCCAAGATCGAAGGGACATCTACTATGGCTACACCTTC. Protein: CASSQDRRDIYYGYTF.

As regards this clone: The same CDR3 is also encoded by other DNA sequences in this sample. The CDR3 DNA reads TGTGCCTGGAGTGAGGCGGGGCCCTACGAGCAGTACTTC. Translation: CAWSEAGPYEQYF. The chain couples TRBV30 to TRBJ2-7; possibly TRBD2 for D (6 bases). V dropped 1 base and J dropped 2 bases, with 9 bases sitting between them. From germline, CDR1 is GTSNPN and CDR2 SVGIG (reference sequence). This CDR3 spans 13 amino acids. Combining the CDR3 with reference TRBV30 and TRBJ2-7 gives the whole variable domain SQTIHQWPATLVQPVGSPLSLECTVEGTSNPNLYWYRQAAGRGLQLLFYSVGIGQISSEVPQNLSASRPQDRQFILSSKKLLLSDSGFYLCAWSEAGPYEQYFGPGTRLTVT.